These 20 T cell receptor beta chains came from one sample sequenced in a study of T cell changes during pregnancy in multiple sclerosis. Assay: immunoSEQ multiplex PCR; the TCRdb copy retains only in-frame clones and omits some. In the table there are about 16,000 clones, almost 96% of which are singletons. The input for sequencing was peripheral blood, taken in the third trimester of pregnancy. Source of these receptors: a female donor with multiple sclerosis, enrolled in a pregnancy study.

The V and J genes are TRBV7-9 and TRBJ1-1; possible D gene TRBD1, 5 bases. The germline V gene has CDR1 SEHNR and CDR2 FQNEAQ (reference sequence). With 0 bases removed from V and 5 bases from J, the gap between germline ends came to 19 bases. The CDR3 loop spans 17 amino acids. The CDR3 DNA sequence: TGTGCCAGCAGCTTAGCGCTAAGTAAGGGGAGGCGAACTGAAGCTTTCTTT. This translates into CASSLALSKGRRTEAFF.

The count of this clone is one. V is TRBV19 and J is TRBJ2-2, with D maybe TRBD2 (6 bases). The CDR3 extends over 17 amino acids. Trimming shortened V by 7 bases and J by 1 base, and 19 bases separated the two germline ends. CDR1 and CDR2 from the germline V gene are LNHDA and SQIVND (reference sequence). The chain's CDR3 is CASTTGGEVGNTGELFF. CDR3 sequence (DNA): TGTGCCAGTACCACCGGGGGAGAGGTGGGGAACACCGGGGAGCTGTTTTTT.

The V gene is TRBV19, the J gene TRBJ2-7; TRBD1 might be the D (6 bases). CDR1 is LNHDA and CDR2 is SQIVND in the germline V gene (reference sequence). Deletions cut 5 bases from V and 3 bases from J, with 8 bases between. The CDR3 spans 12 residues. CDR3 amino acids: CASSGDIYEQYF. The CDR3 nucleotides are TGTGCCAGTAGTGGGGACATCTACGAGCAGTACTTC.

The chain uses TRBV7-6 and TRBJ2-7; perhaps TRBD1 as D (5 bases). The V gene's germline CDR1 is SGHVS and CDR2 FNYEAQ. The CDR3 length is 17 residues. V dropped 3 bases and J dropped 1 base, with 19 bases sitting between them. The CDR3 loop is CASSFDPPDSISYEQYF. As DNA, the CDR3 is TGTGCCAGCAGCTTCGACCCCCCTGACAGCATTTCCTACGAGCAGTACTTC.

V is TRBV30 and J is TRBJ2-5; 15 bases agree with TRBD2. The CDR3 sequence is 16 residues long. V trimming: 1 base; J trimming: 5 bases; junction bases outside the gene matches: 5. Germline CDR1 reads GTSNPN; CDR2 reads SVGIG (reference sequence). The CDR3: CAWSAGLAGGRETQYF. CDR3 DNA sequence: TGTGCCTGGAGTGCGGGACTAGCGGGAGGCCGGGAGACCCAGTACTTC.

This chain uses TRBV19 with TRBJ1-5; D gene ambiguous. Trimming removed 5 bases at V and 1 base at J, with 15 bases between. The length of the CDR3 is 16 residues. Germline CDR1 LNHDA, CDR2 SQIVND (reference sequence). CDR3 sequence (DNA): TGTGCCAGTAGTCCGGCGGGTCCGGGCAGCAATCAGCCCCAGCATTTT. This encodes CASSPAGPGSNQPQHF.

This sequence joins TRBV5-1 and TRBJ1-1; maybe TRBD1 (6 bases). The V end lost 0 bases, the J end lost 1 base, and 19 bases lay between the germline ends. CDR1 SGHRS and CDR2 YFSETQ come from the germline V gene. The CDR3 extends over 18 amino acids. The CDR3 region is CASSLGIQGKSGNTEAFF. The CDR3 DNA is TGCGCCAGCAGCTTGGGGATACAGGGAAAGTCGGGGAACACTGAAGCTTTCTTT.

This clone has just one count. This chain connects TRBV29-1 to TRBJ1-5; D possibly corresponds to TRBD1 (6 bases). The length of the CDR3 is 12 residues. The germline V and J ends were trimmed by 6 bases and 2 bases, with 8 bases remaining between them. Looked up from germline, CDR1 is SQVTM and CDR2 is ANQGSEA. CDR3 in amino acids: CSVRQGNQPQHF. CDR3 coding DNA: TGCAGCGTACGACAGGGCAATCAGCCCCAGCATTTT. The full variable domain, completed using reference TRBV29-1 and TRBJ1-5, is SAVISQKPSRDICQRGTSLTIQCQVDSQVTMMFWYRQQPGQSLTLIATANQGSEATYESGFVIDKFPISRPNLTFSTLTVSNMSPEDSSIYLCSVRQGNQPQHFGDGTRLSIL.

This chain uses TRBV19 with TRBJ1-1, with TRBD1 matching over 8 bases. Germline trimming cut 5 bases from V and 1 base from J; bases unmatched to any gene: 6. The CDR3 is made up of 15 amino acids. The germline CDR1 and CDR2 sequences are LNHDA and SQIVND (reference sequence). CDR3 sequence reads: CASSPTGVGNTEAFF. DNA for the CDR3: TGTGCCAGTAGTCCGACAGGGGTAGGGAACACTGAAGCTTTCTTT.

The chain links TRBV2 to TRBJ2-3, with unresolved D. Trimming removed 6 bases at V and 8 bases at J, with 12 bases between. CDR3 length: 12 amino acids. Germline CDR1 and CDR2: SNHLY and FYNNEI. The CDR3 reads CASSPTSGTQYF. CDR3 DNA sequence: TGTGCCAGCAGCCCCACATCGGGTACGCAGTATTTT.

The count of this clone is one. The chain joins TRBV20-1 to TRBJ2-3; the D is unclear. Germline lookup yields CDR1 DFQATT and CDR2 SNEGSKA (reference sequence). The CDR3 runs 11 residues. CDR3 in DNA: TGCAGCGCTCCGCAGACAGATACGCAGTATTTT. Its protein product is CSAPQTDTQYF.

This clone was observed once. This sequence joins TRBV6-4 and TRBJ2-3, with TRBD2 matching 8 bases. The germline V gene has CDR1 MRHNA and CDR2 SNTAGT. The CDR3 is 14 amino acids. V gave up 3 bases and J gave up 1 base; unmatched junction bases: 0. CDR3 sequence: CASSEAGGTDTQYF. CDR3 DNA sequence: TGTGCCAGCAGTGAAGCGGGGGGCACAGATACGCAGTATTTT.

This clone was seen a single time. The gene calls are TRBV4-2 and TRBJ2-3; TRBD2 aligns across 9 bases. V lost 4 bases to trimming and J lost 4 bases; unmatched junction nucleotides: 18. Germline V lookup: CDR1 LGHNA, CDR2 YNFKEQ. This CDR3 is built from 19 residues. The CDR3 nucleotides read TGTGCCAGCAGCCTACTCGGAGGGGTTAGCGGGGGCTCTCCAGATACGCAGTATTTT. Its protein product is CASSLLGGVSGGSPDTQYF.

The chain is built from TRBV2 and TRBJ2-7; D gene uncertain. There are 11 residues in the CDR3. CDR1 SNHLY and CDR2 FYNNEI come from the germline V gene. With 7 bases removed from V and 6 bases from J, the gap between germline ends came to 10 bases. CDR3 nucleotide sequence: TGTGCCAGCAAAGGCGGCACCGAGCAGTACTTC. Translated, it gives CASKGGTEQYF.

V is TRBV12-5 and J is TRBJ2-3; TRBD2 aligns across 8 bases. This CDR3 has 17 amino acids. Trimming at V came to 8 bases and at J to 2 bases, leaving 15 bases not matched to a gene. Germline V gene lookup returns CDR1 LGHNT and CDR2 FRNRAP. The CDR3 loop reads CASTPGVRGVVTDTQYF. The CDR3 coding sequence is TGTGCTAGTACCCCCGGTGTGCGGGGGGTAGTCACAGATACGCAGTATTTT.

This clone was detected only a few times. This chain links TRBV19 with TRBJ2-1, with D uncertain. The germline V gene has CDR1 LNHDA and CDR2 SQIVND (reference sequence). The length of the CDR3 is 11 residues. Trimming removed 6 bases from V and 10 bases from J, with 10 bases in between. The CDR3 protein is CASSRLREQFF. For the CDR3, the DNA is TGTGCCAGTAGCAGACTCCGGGAGCAGTTCTTC. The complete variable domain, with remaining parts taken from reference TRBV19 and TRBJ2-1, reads DGGITQSPKYLFRKEGQNVTLSCEQNLNHDAMYWYRQDPGQGLRLIYYSQIVNDFQKGDIAEGYSVSREKKESFPLTVTSAQKNPTAFYLCASSRLREQFFGPGTRLTVL.

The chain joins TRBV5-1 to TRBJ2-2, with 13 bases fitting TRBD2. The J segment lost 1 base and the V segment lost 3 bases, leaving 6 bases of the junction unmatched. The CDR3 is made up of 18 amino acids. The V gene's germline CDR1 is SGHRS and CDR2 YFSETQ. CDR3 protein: CASSSRLAGGQNTGELFF. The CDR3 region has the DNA TGCGCCAGCAGCTCCCGACTAGCGGGGGGTCAGAACACCGGGGAGCTGTTTTTT.

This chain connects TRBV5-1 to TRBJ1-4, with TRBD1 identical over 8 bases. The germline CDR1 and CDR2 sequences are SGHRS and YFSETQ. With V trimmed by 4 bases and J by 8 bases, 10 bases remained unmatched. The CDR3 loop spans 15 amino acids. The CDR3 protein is CASSAPDRAGEKLFF. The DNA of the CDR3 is TGCGCCAGCAGCGCGCCGGACAGGGCCGGGGAAAAACTGTTTTTT.

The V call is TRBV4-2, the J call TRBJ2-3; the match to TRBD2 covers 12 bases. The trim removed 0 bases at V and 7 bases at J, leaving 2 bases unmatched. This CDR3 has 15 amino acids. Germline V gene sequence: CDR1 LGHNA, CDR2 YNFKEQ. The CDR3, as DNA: TGTGCCAGCAGCCAAGAGCGGACTAGCGGGAATACGCAGTATTTT. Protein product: CASSQERTSGNTQYF.

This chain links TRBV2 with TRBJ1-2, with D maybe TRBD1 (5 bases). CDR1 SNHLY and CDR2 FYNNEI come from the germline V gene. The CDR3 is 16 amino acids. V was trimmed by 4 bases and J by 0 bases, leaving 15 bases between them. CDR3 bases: TGTGCCAGCAGTGCTTCAGGGTTAGGAGCTAACTATGGCTACACCTTC. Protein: CASSASGLGANYGYTF. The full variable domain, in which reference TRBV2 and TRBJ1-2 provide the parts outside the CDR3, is EPEVTQTPSHQVTQMGQEVILRCVPISNHLYFYWYRQILGQKVEFLVSFYNNEISEKSEIFDDQFSVERPDGSNFTLKIRSTKLEDSAMYFCASSASGLGANYGYTFGSGTRLTVV.